This T cell receptor beta chain originates from a study of T-cell reconstitution after alpha-beta-depleted transplantation in children. V was cut by 6 bases and J by 2 bases, with 16 bases left in between. The CDR3 spans 16 residues. Researchers prepared the TCRbeta library using unique molecular identifiers, the study reports. TCRdb re-derived calls from the PCR reads in MiXCR, one entry per CDR3 protein. Counted here are 600,000 to 700,000 distinct CDR3 sequences, approximately 15% occurring once; the ten biggest clones make up 1.1%. This TCR was sampled from a human donor who donated a stem cell graft to a child with acute myeloid leukemia. The specimen was PBMCs from the stem cell graft donor, collected from the stem cell graft. V gene TRBV12-3 or TRBV12-4 combines with J gene TRBJ2-2; D possibly uses TRBD1 or TRBD2 (6 bases each). The DNA of the CDR3 is TGTGCCAGCAGCCCCCGTTCGGGGGCTAACACCGGGGAGCTGTTTTTT. Its protein is CASSPRSGANTGELFF.